This T cell receptor beta chain was obtained from a study of control samples from healthy donors and cancer patients. Data came from immunoSEQ multiplex PCR; TCRdb stores just in-frame clones and leaves some out. The sample lists 30,000 to 35,000 clones, about 88% occurring once. CDR1 and CDR2 from the germline V gene are SGHRS and YFSETQ. CDR3 length equals 16 residues. V was clipped by 3 bases and J by 1 base; unmatched bases: 4. This sequence joins TRBV5-1 and TRBJ2-5; 12 bases fit TRBD2. The sequenced sample was PBMCs. The source is a woman between 40 and 55 years old with lung cancer. The CDR3 nucleotides are TGCGCCAGCAGCTCTGGACTAGCGGGGTTCCAAGAGACCCAGTACTTC. It translates to CASSSGLAGFQETQYF.